This entry features one T cell receptor (beta chain) sequence. This entry is derived from a study of blood T cell repertoires in COVID-19. This CDR3 has 13 amino acids. V lost 3 bases to trimming and J lost 1 base, with 6 bases between them. This table comes from immunoSEQ multiplex PCR, and its TCRdb copy is limited to in-frame clones, with some not included. Among 140,000 or so clones, 85% to 90% were seen once, and the ten largest hold about 11%. The chain recombines TRBV12-3 or TRBV12-4 with TRBJ1-1; no reliable D call. Sample: PBMCs or T cells enriched from blood (not recorded which). The receptor comes from a man in his sixties who had recovered from COVID-19. This CDR3 is CASSFGQNTEAFF. The CDR3 region has the DNA TGTGCCAGCAGTTTTGGGCAGAACACTGAAGCTTTCTTT.